Below, 10 T cell receptor beta chains from the same sample are listed, as sequenced in a study of T cell changes during pregnancy in multiple sclerosis. Data came from immunoSEQ multiplex PCR; TCRdb stores just in-frame clones and leaves some out. The sample shows 85,000 to 90,000 clones, 85% to 95% of them seen only once. Here the sequenced sample was peripheral blood, taken after pregnancy. These receptors all stem from a female donor in good health, enrolled as a control in a pregnancy study.

This clone has only one observation. The junction departs from the called germline gene at one end, perhaps through a read error. This sequence joins TRBV2 and TRBJ1-2, with D possibly matching TRBD1 (5 bases). Germline CDR1 SNHLY, CDR2 FYNNEI. This CDR3 is built from 16 residues. In DNA form, the CDR3 reads TGTGCCAGCCGTGATAGATCGGGGGGAGCTAACTATGGCTACACCTTC. Amino acid sequence: CASRDRSGGANYGYTF.

This chain connects TRBV2 to TRBJ2-7, with D tentatively TRBD1 (7 bases). V was cut by 1 base and J by 1 base, with 14 bases left in between. The length of the CDR3 is 16 residues. Germline lookup yields CDR1 SNHLY and CDR2 FYNNEI. The CDR3: CASSEVIAGGSYEQYF. The CDR3 coding sequence is TGTGCCAGCAGTGAAGTCATTGCAGGGGGGTCCTACGAGCAGTACTTC.

The DNA for the CDR3 is TGCGCCAGCAGCCAGCGGGAGATCTGGAACATTCAGTACTTC. Its protein is CASSQREIWNIQYF. This chain joins TRBV23-1 and TRBJ2-4; 8 bases align to TRBD2. TRBV23-1 is an open reading frame whose function is uncertain. The CDR3 runs 14 residues. J lost 7 bases, V lost 6 bases, and 8 bases had no gene match.

This clone was detected once. The rearrangement uses TRBV5-1 and TRBJ2-3; 8 nucleotides match TRBD2. Per germline, CDR1 SGHRS and CDR2 YFSETQ. There are 15 residues in the CDR3. Germline trimming cut 2 bases from V and 1 base from J; bases unmatched to any gene: 3. The CDR3 loop is CASSFSGAGTDTQYF. CDR3 sequence (DNA): TGCGCCAGCAGCTTTAGCGGGGCCGGCACAGATACGCAGTATTTT.

The V and J genes are TRBV18 and TRBJ2-2; 10 bases map to TRBD2. V shed 2 bases, J shed 2 bases, and the junction held 5 bases outside the gene matches. This CDR3 is 17 amino acids long. Germline assignment: CDR1 KGHSH and CDR2 LQKENI. CDR3 sequence reads: CASSPRTSGTNTGELFF. CDR3 nucleotide sequence: TGTGCCAGCTCACCAAGGACTAGCGGAACAAACACCGGGGAGCTGTTTTTT.

The chain carries TRBV7-9 and TRBJ1-3, with D hard to call. The CDR3 is 12 amino acids. Looked up from germline, CDR1 is SEHNR and CDR2 is FQNEAQ (reference sequence). V gave up 4 bases and J gave up 4 bases, with 5 bases separating them. CDR3 DNA sequence: TGTGCCAGCAGCTCCTACGGAAACACCATATATTTT. The encoded protein is CASSSYGNTIYF.

The V call is TRBV27, the J call TRBJ1-2; D possibly corresponds to TRBD1 (6 bases). Germline V gene sequence: CDR1 MNHEY, CDR2 SMNVEV (reference sequence). Trimming took off 4 bases at V and 4 bases at J, with 13 bases between the two ends. The CDR3 spans 14 residues. The CDR3 is CASSSGTTVYGYTF. DNA for the CDR3: TGTGCCAGCAGTTCCGGGACAACGGTCTATGGCTACACCTTC.

This rearrangement joins TRBV5-1 to TRBJ2-3; D might be TRBD2 (6 bases). The CDR3 loop spans 14 amino acids. CDR1 is SGHRS and CDR2 is YFSETQ in the germline V gene. V lost 4 bases, J lost 3 bases, and 12 bases lay in between. The CDR3 loop reads CASSIQTSTDTQYF. CDR3 bases: TGCGCCAGCAGCATTCAGACTAGTACAGATACGCAGTATTTT. Filled out from reference TRBV5-1 and TRBJ2-3, the complete variable domain reads KAGVTQTPRYLIKTRGQQVTLSCSPISGHRSVSWYQQTPGQGLQFLFEYFSETQRNKGNFPGRFSGRQFSNSRSEMNVSTLELGDSALYLCASSIQTSTDTQYFGPGTRLTVL.

V gene TRBV6-1 combines with J gene TRBJ1-1; 9 nucleotides match TRBD1. CDR1 is MNHNS, CDR2 SASEGT, per germline. The CDR3 loop spans 15 amino acids. Trimming removed 7 bases from V and 4 bases from J; junction bases left unmatched: 10. CDR3 in amino acids: CASTLGATGGTEAFF. CDR3 DNA: TGTGCCAGCACCCTAGGGGCGACAGGGGGCACTGAAGCTTTCTTT.

This clone has just one count. The chain couples TRBV2 to TRBJ2-3; no firm D call. Germline assignment: CDR1 SNHLY and CDR2 FYNNEI. The CDR3 totals 15 residues. Between the trimmed V and J ends, which lost 5 bases and 6 bases, there was a span of 18 bases. The CDR3 region has the DNA TGTGCCAGCAGTAGAAACCTCCTCCCAGGCGATACGCAGTATTTT. Its translation is CASSRNLLPGDTQYF.